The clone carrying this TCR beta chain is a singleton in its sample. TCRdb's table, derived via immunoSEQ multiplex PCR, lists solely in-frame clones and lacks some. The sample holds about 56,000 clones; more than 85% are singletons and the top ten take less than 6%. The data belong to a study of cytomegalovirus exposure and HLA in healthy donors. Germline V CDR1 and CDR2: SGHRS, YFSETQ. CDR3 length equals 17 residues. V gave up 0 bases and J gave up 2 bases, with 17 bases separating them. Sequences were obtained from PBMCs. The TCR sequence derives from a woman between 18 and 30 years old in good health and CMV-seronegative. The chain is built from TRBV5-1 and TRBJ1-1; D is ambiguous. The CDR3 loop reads CASSLVEGITVNTEAFF. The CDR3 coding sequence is TGCGCCAGCAGCTTGGTGGAGGGAATTACCGTAAACACTGAAGCTTTCTTT.